This TCR beta chain was retrieved from a study of shared clonotypes between healthy human individuals. Study overall: The composition of the donors was a couple of women and a few men aged 18 to 49. Per donor, three plates held CD4 naive cells, three held CD4 memory, two held CD8 naive and one held CD8 memory. Whole-study findings and limits: The study generally estimated greater richness for naive than memory subsets.

Researchers partitioned CD4+ cells into CD45RA+ naive and CD45RA-negative memory subsets. The germline V gene has CDR1 MNHEY and CDR2 SMNVEV (reference sequence). The CDR3 has 15 residues. Trimming removed 5 bases at V and 1 base at J, with 12 bases between. The table came from immunoSEQ multiplex PCR; TCRdb's copy has only in-frame clones and leaves some out. The sample shows some 2,000,000 clones, 90% to 96% of them seen only once. Of note for this clone: Antigen: not known.

The receptor was isolated from a young man in good health. Sequencing used naive CD4+ T cells sorted from blood. This sample's subset: CD45RA+ positively selected. The chain uses TRBV27 and TRBJ1-3, with D unclear. The CDR3 protein is CASSLQKASGNTIYF. CDR3 sequence (DNA): TGTGCCAGCAGTCTTCAGAAGGCGTCTGGAAACACCATATATTTT.